These 7 T cell receptor beta chains share one sample of origin, sequenced in a study of blood T cell repertoires in COVID-19. Only in-frame clones appear in the TCRdb table, and some are missing; sequencing was by immunoSEQ multiplex PCR. The sample has 75,000 to 90,000 clones; 90% to 95% are singletons. The sequenced material came from peripheral blood. The receptors here all came from a human donor in a cohort sampled during active COVID-19.

The V gene is TRBV5-1, the J gene TRBJ2-1, with TRBD1 matching over 9 bases. The CDR3 is 13 residues long. V was pared by 3 bases and J by 6 bases, with 1 base of the junction left unmatched. Germline assignment: CDR1 SGHRS and CDR2 YFSETQ. The CDR3, as DNA: TGCGCCAGCAGCTGGGGACAGGGCAATGAGCAGTTCTTC. It specifies CASSWGQGNEQFF.

This clone was found once. The gene calls are TRBV6-2 or TRBV6-3 and TRBJ1-2; no firm D call. The V and J ends lost 4 bases and 5 bases respectively, with 14 bases between them. In germline, CDR1 is MNHEY, CDR2 SVGEGT. This CDR3 contains 14 residues. In DNA form, the CDR3 reads TGTGCCAGCAGTTCCCCCCCGGTCGGTTATGGCTACACCTTC. Translated, it gives CASSSPPVGYGYTF.

This chain joins TRBV6-5 and TRBJ1-5, with 9 positions matching TRBD1. In germline, CDR1 is MNHEY, CDR2 SVGAGI. This CDR3 has 15 amino acids. With 5 bases clipped from V and 4 bases from J, the junction kept 6 bases outside the gene matches. The CDR3 reads CASSPGQGSNQPQHF. The DNA of the CDR3 is TGTGCCAGCAGTCCGGGACAGGGAAGTAATCAGCCCCAGCATTTT.

V usage is TRBV5-1 and J usage is TRBJ2-7; 9 bases are shared with TRBD1. Looked up from germline, CDR1 is SGHRS and CDR2 is YFSETQ. The CDR3 spans 15 residues. Trimming at V came to 0 bases and at J to 5 bases, leaving 6 bases not matched to a gene. As DNA, the CDR3 is TGCGCCAGCAGCTTGGGGGACAGGGAAACCGACGAGCAGTACTTC. Residues: CASSLGDRETDEQYF.

The gene calls are TRBV5-4 and TRBJ2-7; 10 bases line up with TRBD1. This CDR3 comprises 14 residues. Per the germline V gene, CDR1 is SGHNT and CDR2 is YYREEE (reference sequence). Germline trimming cut 5 bases from V and 7 bases from J; bases unmatched to any gene: 9. This chain's CDR3 is CASSFRDRGREQYF. The CDR3 nucleotides read TGTGCCAGCAGTTTCCGGGACAGGGGTCGGGAGCAGTACTTC.

This clone was picked up one time. V gene TRBV19 combines with J gene TRBJ1-1, with TRBD1 matching over 10 bases. Trimming cost V 10 bases and J 4 bases; bases outside gene matches: 9. Germline CDR1 is LNHDA and CDR2 is SQIVND (reference sequence). The CDR3 has 14 residues. This CDR3 is CATQRQGASTEAFF. CDR3 nucleotides: TGTGCCACCCAAAGACAGGGGGCAAGCACTGAAGCTTTCTTT.

V and J are TRBV15 and TRBJ1-3; D is ambiguous. V lost 1 base and J 1 base, leaving 8 bases between the germline ends. The CDR3 consists of 15 residues. Germline V lookup: CDR1 LNHNV, CDR2 YYDKDF (reference sequence). The DNA of the CDR3 is TGTGCCACCAGCAGAGGACACCAATCTGGAAACACCATATATTTT. Protein: CATSRGHQSGNTIYF.